These T cell receptor beta chains were read from a single sample in a study of blood T cell repertoires in COVID-19. The repertoire was sequenced with immunoSEQ multiplex PCR; TCRdb's copy has only in-frame clones and lacks some. Of 200,000 to 250,000 clones in the sample, approximately 81% were seen once. Input material: peripheral blood. The receptors were sampled from an elderly woman with acute or convalescent COVID-19. Both conserved end residues are part of each CDR3. Each record gives: V gene, D gene, J gene, clone size, CDR3 DNA, CDR3 protein. A D gene is named only where the DNA matches it firmly. Clone size is not always given. Where it is, it says once, few, many or a class for expanded clones.

TRBV18	TRBD2	TRBJ2-3	.	TGTGCCAGCTCACCGGGACTAGGCACAGATACGCAGTATTTT	CASSPGLGTDTQYF
TRBV5-4	.	TRBJ2-6	.	TGTGCCAGCAGCTCGATGGGCAACGCGGGGGCCAACGTCCTGACTTTC	CASSSMGNAGANVLTF
TRBV6-6	TRBD2	TRBJ2-7	.	TGTGCCAGCAGTCACGCCAGCGGGGGGACCCCCTCCTACGAGCAGTACTTC	CASSHASGGTPSYEQYF
TRBV27	.	TRBJ1-1	.	TGTGCCAGCTCTGAAAATTTCGGACACAACACTGAAGCTTTCTTT	CASSENFGHNTEAFF
TRBV24-1	TRBD1	TRBJ1-4	.	TGTGCCAACCGTCAGGGGGCGCGGGGGAATGAAAAACTGTTTTTT	CANRQGARGNEKLFF
TRBV27	TRBD1	TRBJ1-2	.	TGTGCCAGCAGTTTATCGGGACAGGGGGCTAATGGCTACACCTTC	CASSLSGQGANGYTF
TRBV3-1/TRBV3-2	.	TRBJ2-1	.	TGTGCCAGCACCCTTCGTAGTCCGCGCAATGAGCAGTTCTTC	CASTLRSPRNEQFF
TRBV3-1/TRBV3-2	TRBD2	TRBJ2-1	.	TGTGCCAGCAGGGAACCGGGGGGGCCCGCCCATGAGCAGTTCTTC	CASREPGGPAHEQFF
TRBV7-2	.	TRBJ2-1	.	TGTGCCAGCAGCCCACGAAGCCTCCCGGGCAATGAGCAGTTCTTC	CASSPRSLPGNEQFF
TRBV27	.	TRBJ2-7	.	TGTGCCAGCAGTTGGACTGCCCCAGGGCAGGCGGGGGAGCAGTACTTC	CASSWTAPGQAGEQYF
TRBV5-1	.	TRBJ1-4	.	TGCGCCAGCAGCCTCGGGACTTTAGGGAATGAAAAACTGTTTTTT	CASSLGTLGNEKLFF
TRBV4-1	.	TRBJ2-1	few	TGCGCCAGCAGCCAAGAACCCTCGAGCGACTACAATGAGCAGTTCTTC	CASSQEPSSDYNEQFF
TRBV7-2	TRBD2	TRBJ2-7	.	TGTGCCAGCAGCTTCTCCGGGACTAGCGGGGGGGGCGAGCAGTACTTC	CASSFSGTSGGGEQYF
TRBV4-2	.	TRBJ1-2	.	TGTGCCAGCAGCCAAGATAGGAGGCTCACCTTC	CASSQDRRLTF
TRBV5-1	TRBD2	TRBJ2-1	.	TGCGCCAGCAGCCCTAGCGGGGAGGCCTACAATGAGCAGTTCTTC	CASSPSGEAYNEQFF
TRBV18	TRBD1	TRBJ1-4	once	TGTGCCAGCTCAAGACAGGGGGCGGATAATGAAAAACTGTTTTTT	CASSRQGADNEKLFF